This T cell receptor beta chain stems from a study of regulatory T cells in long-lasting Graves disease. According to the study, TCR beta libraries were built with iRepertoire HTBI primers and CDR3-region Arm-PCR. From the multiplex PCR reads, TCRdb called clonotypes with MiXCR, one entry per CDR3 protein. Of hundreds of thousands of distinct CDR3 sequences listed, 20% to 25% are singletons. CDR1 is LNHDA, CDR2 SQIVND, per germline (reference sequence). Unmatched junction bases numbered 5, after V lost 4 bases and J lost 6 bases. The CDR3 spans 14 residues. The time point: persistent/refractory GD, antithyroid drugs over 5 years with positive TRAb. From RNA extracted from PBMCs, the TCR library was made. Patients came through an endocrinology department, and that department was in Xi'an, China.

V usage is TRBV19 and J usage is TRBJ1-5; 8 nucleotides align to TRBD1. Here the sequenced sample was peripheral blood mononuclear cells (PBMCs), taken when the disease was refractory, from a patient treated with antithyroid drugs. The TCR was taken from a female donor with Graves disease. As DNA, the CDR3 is TGTGCCAGTAGTAAGGACAGGGATTTTCAGCCCCAGCATTTT. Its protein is CASSKDRDFQPQHF.